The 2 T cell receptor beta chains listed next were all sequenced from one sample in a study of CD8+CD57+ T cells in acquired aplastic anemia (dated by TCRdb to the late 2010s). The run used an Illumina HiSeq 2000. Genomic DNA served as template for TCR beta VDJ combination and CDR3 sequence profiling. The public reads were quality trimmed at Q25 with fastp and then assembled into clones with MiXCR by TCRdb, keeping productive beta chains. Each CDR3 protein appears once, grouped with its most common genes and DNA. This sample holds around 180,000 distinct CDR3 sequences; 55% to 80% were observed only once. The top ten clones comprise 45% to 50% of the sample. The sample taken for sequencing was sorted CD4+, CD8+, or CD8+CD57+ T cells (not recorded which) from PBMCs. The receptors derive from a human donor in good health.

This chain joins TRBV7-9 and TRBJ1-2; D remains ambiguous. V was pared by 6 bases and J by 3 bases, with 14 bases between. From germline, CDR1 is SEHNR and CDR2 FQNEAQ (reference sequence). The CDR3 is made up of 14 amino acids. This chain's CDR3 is CASRGEGFDYGYTF. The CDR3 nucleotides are TGTGCCAGCAGGGGAGAGGGCTTTGACTATGGCTACACCTTC.

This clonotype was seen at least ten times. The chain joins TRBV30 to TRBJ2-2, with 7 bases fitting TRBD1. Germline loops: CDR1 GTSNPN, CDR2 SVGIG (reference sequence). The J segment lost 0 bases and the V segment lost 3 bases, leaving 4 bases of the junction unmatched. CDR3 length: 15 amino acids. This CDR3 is CAWSAGTANTGELFF. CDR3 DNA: TGTGCCTGGAGCGCCGGGACAGCGAACACCGGGGAGCTGTTTTTT.